This passage covers 25 T cell receptor beta chains from one sample sequenced in a study of CD8+ T cells in alopecia areata. Sequencing used cDNA as its template, made by extracting RNA and reverse transcribing it. TCRdb keeps only in-frame clones here, not all; method: immunoSEQ multiplex PCR. The top ten clones hold around 1.7% of a sample with about 290,000 clones, more than 45% of them seen once. Treatment: oral pan-JAK inhibitor, 5-10 mg twice daily. Source: CD4+ T cells sorted from blood, taken at week 24, from a patient treated with tofacitinib. Receptors were obtained from a human donor with alopecia areata.

This chain joins TRBV2 and TRBJ1-5; D is unclear. This CDR3 has 11 residues. V lost 4 bases and J 7 bases, leaving 5 bases between the germline ends. Germline assignment: CDR1 SNHLY and CDR2 FYNNEI. In DNA, the CDR3 is TGTGCCAGCAGTGTTAGCCAGCCCCAGCATTTT. Residues: CASSVSQPQHF.

The V gene is TRBV4-2, the J gene TRBJ2-5; TRBD2 matches at 9 bases. CDR1 is LGHNA, CDR2 YNFKEQ, per germline. With V trimmed by 1 base and J by 2 bases, 2 bases remained unmatched. CDR3 size: 15 residues. This chain's CDR3 is CASSQGGGAQETQYF. The CDR3 bases are TGTGCCAGCAGCCAAGGCGGGGGGGCACAAGAGACCCAGTACTTC.

The V and J genes are TRBV7-9 and TRBJ2-5; D gene uncertain. Trimming took 11 bases from V and 5 from J, leaving 18 bases between them. There are 13 residues in the CDR3. Germline CDR1 and CDR2: SEHNR and FQNEAQ (reference sequence). Written as DNA, the CDR3 is TGTGCCGGCAAGAAGACATCAAAGGAGACCCAGTACTTC. Translated: CAGKKTSKETQYF.

This chain joins TRBV11-2 and TRBJ2-3; D not resolved. V lost 5 bases and J 0 bases, leaving 15 bases between the germline ends. The germline gives CDR1 SGHAT, CDR2 FQNNGV. The CDR3 is 16 amino acids. In DNA, the CDR3 is TGTGCCAGCAGCCCGACCTCAGGTTCTAGCACAGATACGCAGTATTTT. Encoded protein: CASSPTSGSSTDTQYF.

The chain couples TRBV5-8 to TRBJ1-6; 8 bases line up with TRBD1. Trimming took 1 base from V and 5 from J; bases not matched to a gene: 2. Germline CDR1 SGHTS, CDR2 YDEGEE. This CDR3 has 15 residues. The CDR3 DNA reads as TGTGCCAGCAGCTTGCTCAGGGGGCATAATTCACCCCTCCACTTT. It yields the protein CASSLLRGHNSPLHF.

The rearrangement links TRBV6-6 to TRBJ2-3; 13 bases fit TRBD2. Germline assignment: CDR1 MNHNY and CDR2 SVGAGI (reference sequence). The CDR3 runs to 15 residues. The junction had 3 bases not matched to a gene; V was cut back by 4 bases and J by 5 bases. This chain's CDR3 is CASSSRTSGGDTQYF. DNA for the CDR3: TGTGCCAGCAGTTCTAGGACTAGCGGGGGAGATACGCAGTATTTT.

The sample holds a few counts of this clone. J is TRBJ2-1 and V is TRBV29-1; 12 bases are shared with TRBD1. The CDR3 runs to 15 residues. V trimming: 7 bases; J trimming: 0 bases; junction bases outside the gene matches: 4. Germline CDR1 and CDR2: SQVTM and ANQGSEA. The CDR3 spells CSGGQGANSYNEQFF. The CDR3 region has the DNA TGCAGCGGGGGACAGGGGGCAAACTCCTACAATGAGCAGTTCTTC.

The sample holds a few counts of this clone. The V gene is TRBV5-1, the J gene TRBJ2-6; possibly TRBD1 or TRBD2 for D (5 bases each). The CDR3 spans 17 residues. Trimming removed 0 bases at V and 0 bases at J, with 10 bases between. Germline CDR1 and CDR2: SGHRS and YFSETQ. CDR3 residues: CASSLAGLRSGANVLTF. CDR3 nucleotides: TGCGCCAGCAGCTTGGCGGGGCTTCGCTCTGGGGCCAACGTCCTGACTTTC.

This clone was recorded a few times. The V gene is TRBV30, the J gene TRBJ2-7; TRBD1 might be the D (5 bases). This CDR3 spans 11 amino acids. Germline CDR1 and CDR2: GTSNPN and SVGIG (reference sequence). V shed 5 bases and J shed 1 base, with 6 bases lying between them. The CDR3 nucleotides read TGTGCCTGGGACAGTTCCTACGAGCAGTACTTC. It is translated as CAWDSSYEQYF.

This chain connects TRBV7-9 to TRBJ2-3; the match to TRBD2 covers 10 bases. Germline CDR1 is SEHNR and CDR2 is FQNEAQ (reference sequence). This CDR3 spans 15 amino acids. V shed 4 bases, J shed 2 bases, and the junction held 3 bases outside the gene matches. CDR3: CASSSSGGLTDTQYF. In DNA, the CDR3 is TGTGCCAGCAGCTCTAGCGGGGGCCTCACAGATACGCAGTATTTT. Looking up the rest from reference TRBV7-9 and TRBJ2-3 gives the full variable domain: DTGVSQNPRHKITKRGQNVTFRCDPISEHNRLYWYRQTLGQGPEFLTYFQNEAQLEKSRLLSDRFSAERPKGSFSTLEIQRTEQGDSAMYLCASSSSGGLTDTQYFGPGTRLTVL.

The rearrangement links TRBV4-1 to TRBJ2-3; 10 bases are shared with TRBD1. V was pared by 6 bases and J by 0 bases, with 12 bases of the junction left unmatched. CDR1 and CDR2 (germline): MGHRA, YSYEKL. CDR3 size: 18 residues. CDR3 in amino acids: CASRSEGQGFISTDTQYF. The CDR3 nucleotides read TGCGCCAGCAGGTCTGAGGGACAGGGGTTTATAAGCACAGATACGCAGTATTTT.

V gene TRBV7-9 combines with J gene TRBJ1-2; D may be TRBD1 (5 bases). Germline V gene lookup returns CDR1 SEHNR and CDR2 FQNEAQ (reference sequence). There are 16 residues in the CDR3. Between the trimmed V and J ends, which lost 5 bases and 0 bases, there was a span of 16 bases. The CDR3 DNA reads as TGTGCCAGCAGCCCATACAGGTCGGCAACTAACTATGGCTACACCTTC. Translation: CASSPYRSATNYGYTF.

The J gene is TRBJ2-5, the V gene TRBV4-1; TRBD1 aligns across 8 bases. Germline CDR1 MGHRA, CDR2 YSYEKL. The CDR3 has 16 residues. The V and J ends lost 3 bases and 3 bases, in that order; junction bases with no gene match: 9. The CDR3 DNA reads as TGCGCCAGCAGCCAGACGGGACAGGTGCTCAAAGAGACCCAGTACTTC. Its protein is CASSQTGQVLKETQYF.

This clone was seen a handful of times. The chain combines TRBV19 with TRBJ2-1; D is ambiguous. CDR1 is LNHDA, CDR2 SQIVND, per germline (reference sequence). This CDR3 has 14 amino acids. Between the trimmed V and J ends, which lost 10 bases and 8 bases, there was a span of 21 bases. The CDR3 DNA reads TGTGCCACTCAGAATTTGGCTGAATGGGATGAGCAGTTCTTC. Amino acid sequence: CATQNLAEWDEQFF.

The J gene is TRBJ1-2, the V gene TRBV29-1; TRBD1 matches at 8 bases. CDR3 length: 13 residues. Losses at the gene ends were 5 bases for V and 4 bases for J; bases not matched to a gene: 6. Germline values: CDR1 SQVTM, CDR2 ANQGSEA. The CDR3 reads CSVSPGQGYGYTF. CDR3 nucleotides: TGCAGCGTTTCCCCCGGACAGGGCTATGGCTACACCTTC.

This chain joins TRBV5-6 and TRBJ2-4; no clear D gene. Germline loops: CDR1 SGHDT, CDR2 YYEEEE. The length of the CDR3 is 14 residues. Trimming shortened V by 1 base and J by 0 bases, and 5 bases separated the two germline ends. The chain's CDR3 is CASSLTVAKNIQYF. CDR3 in DNA: TGTGCCAGCAGCTTGACAGTAGCCAAAAACATTCAGTACTTC.

There are a few counts of this clone. The V gene is TRBV7-2, the J gene TRBJ2-7; a possible D gene is TRBD2 (5 bases). Germline CDR1 SGHTA, CDR2 FQGNSA. Between the trimmed V and J ends, which lost 5 bases and 4 bases, there was a span of 18 bases. This CDR3 region has 15 residues. This chain's CDR3 is CASSPRRLAGYEQYF. As DNA, the CDR3 is TGTGCCAGCAGCCCACGACGGCTCGCGGGTTACGAGCAGTACTTC.

The chain couples TRBV4-1 to TRBJ2-7; perhaps TRBD1 as D (5 bases). Germline loops: CDR1 MGHRA, CDR2 YSYEKL. V lost 0 bases and J lost 5, with 11 bases in between. The CDR3 is 14 amino acids. The chain's CDR3 is CASSQDYSDNEQYF. The CDR3 DNA reads TGCGCCAGCAGCCAAGATTATTCGGACAACGAGCAGTACTTC.

The chain links TRBV27 to TRBJ1-6; 8 nucleotides match TRBD1. The CDR3 sequence is 15 residues long. The V gene's germline CDR1 is MNHEY and CDR2 SMNVEV (reference sequence). The trim removed 5 bases at V and 6 bases at J, leaving 6 bases unmatched. The CDR3 coding sequence is TGTGCCAGCAGTAAAGGACAGGGAATTAATTCACCCCTCCACTTT. Its translation: CASSKGQGINSPLHF.

In its sample, this clone was seen once. The chain has TRBV5-1 and TRBJ1-1; TRBD1 matches 8 bases. V was clipped by 3 bases and J by 7 bases; unmatched bases: 5. CDR1 SGHRS and CDR2 YFSETQ come from the germline V gene. This CDR3 has 13 residues. The chain's CDR3 is CASSSGQGGEAFF. Written as DNA, the CDR3 is TGCGCCAGCAGCTCTGGACAGGGCGGTGAAGCTTTCTTT.

This rearrangement joins TRBV13 to TRBJ1-2; weak D call: TRBD1 (5 bases). V lost 2 bases and J 0 bases, leaving 16 bases between the germline ends. The CDR3 is 17 amino acids. Germline CDR1 reads PRHDT; CDR2 reads FYEKMQ (reference sequence). The CDR3 is CASSLQGLNIANYGYTF. The CDR3 region has the DNA TGTGCCAGCAGCTTACAGGGCTTGAACATAGCTAACTATGGCTACACCTTC. Supplemented by reference TRBV13 and TRBJ1-2, the full variable domain reads AAGVIQSPRHLIKEKRETATLKCYPIPRHDTVYWYQQGPGQDPQFLISFYEKMQSDKGSIPDRFSAQQFSDYHSELNMSSLELGDSALYFCASSLQGLNIANYGYTFGSGTRLTVV.

The sample holds a few counts of this clone. The chain is built from TRBV2 and TRBJ2-3; a possible D gene is TRBD1 (6 bases). CDR3 size: 16 residues. Germline CDR1 reads SNHLY; CDR2 reads FYNNEI. Trimming removed 5 bases at V and 1 base at J, with 16 bases between. The CDR3 region has the DNA TGTGCCAGCAGTACCGCTGGTGCAGGGGGCACAGATACGCAGTATTTT. Translating it yields CASSTAGAGGTDTQYF.

The V and J genes are TRBV6-5 and TRBJ2-7, with 11 bases matching TRBD2. The V gene end was trimmed by 5 bases and the J gene end by 4 bases; junction bases not matched to a gene: 7. In germline, CDR1 is MNHEY, CDR2 SVGAGI. This CDR3 comprises 15 residues. Here the CDR3 DNA reads TGTGCCAGCAGTGGATCCGGGACTAGCGGATACGAGCAGTACTTC. Translating gives CASSGSGTSGYEQYF.

This rearrangement joins TRBV25-1 to TRBJ2-7, with D possibly being TRBD2 (5 bases). Looked up from germline, CDR1 is MGHDK and CDR2 is SYGVNS. This CDR3 has 12 residues. V was pared by 8 bases and J by 0 bases, with 8 bases between. The CDR3 coding sequence is TGTGCCAGCCGGGGTGACTCCTACGAGCAGTACTTC. Its protein product is CASRGDSYEQYF.

The chain joins TRBV5-4 to TRBJ1-1; D remains unclear. This CDR3 is built from 15 residues. CDR1 is SGHNT and CDR2 is YYREEE in the germline V gene (reference sequence). Trimming left V 1 base short and J 1 base short, with 11 bases between. In nucleotides, the CDR3 is TGTGCCAGCAGCTTGTATACCGCGGGGAACACTGAAGCTTTCTTT. It encodes CASSLYTAGNTEAFF.